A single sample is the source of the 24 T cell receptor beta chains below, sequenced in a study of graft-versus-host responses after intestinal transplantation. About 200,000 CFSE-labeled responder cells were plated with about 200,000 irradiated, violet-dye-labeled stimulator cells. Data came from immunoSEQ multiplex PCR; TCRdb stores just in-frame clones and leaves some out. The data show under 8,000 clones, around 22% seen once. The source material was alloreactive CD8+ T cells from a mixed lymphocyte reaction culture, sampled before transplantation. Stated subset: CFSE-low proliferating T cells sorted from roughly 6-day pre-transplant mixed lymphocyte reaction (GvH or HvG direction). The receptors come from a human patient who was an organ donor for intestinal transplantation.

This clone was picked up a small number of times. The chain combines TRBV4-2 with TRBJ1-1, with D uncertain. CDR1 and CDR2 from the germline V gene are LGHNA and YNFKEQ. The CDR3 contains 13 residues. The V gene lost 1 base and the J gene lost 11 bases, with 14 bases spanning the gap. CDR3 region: CASSQGESLRAFF. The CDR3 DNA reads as TGTGCCAGCAGCCAAGGAGAGTCCCTGCGGGCTTTCTTT.

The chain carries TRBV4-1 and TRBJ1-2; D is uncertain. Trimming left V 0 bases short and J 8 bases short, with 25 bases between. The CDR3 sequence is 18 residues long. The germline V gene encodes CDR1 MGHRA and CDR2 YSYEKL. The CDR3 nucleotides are TGCGCCAGCAGCCAAGACCCCTTCCCTTTTTCTCGGTCCCGGGGCTACACCTTC. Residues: CASSQDPFPFSRSRGYTF.

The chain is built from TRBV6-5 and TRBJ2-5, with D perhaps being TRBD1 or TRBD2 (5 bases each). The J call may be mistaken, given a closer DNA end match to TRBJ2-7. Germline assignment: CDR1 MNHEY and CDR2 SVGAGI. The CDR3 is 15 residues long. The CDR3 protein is CASSYGPGPSYEQYF. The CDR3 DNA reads TGTGCCAGCAGTTACGGGCCGGGACCCTCCTACGAGCAGTACTTC.

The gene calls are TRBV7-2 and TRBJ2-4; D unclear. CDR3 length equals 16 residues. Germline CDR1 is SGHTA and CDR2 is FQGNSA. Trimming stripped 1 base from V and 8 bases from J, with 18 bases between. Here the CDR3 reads CASSLVFLQGRDIQYF. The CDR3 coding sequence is TGTGCCAGCAGCTTAGTGTTCTTACAAGGACGGGACATTCAGTACTTC.

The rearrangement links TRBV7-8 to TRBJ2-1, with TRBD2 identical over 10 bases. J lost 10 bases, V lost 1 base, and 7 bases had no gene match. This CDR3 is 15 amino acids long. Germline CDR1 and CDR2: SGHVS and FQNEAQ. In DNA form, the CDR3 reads TGTGCCAGCAGCTTAGAACTAGCGGGAAGGGGAGAGCAGTTCTTC. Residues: CASSLELAGRGEQFF.

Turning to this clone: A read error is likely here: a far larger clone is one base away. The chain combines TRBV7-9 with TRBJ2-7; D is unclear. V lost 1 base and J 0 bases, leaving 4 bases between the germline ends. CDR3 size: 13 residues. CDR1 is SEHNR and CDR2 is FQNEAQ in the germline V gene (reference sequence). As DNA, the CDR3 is TGTGCCAGCAGCTTAGACAGCTCCTACGAGCAGTACTTC. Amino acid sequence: CASSLDSSYEQYF.

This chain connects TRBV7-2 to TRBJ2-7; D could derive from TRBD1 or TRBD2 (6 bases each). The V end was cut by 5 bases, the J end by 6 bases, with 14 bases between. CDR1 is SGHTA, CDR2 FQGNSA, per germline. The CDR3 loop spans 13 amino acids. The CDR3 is CASSPGGGREQYF. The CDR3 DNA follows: TGTGCCAGCAGCCCCGGGGGCGGTCGCGAGCAGTACTTC.

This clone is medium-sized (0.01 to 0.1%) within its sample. Written as DNA, the CDR3 is TGTGCCAGCAGCTTGGTCGGACGGATCTACAATGAGCAGTTCTTC. Its translation: CASSLVGRIYNEQFF. The chain couples TRBV5-4 to TRBJ2-1; D not certain. Germline values: CDR1 SGHNT, CDR2 YYREEE (reference sequence). The CDR3 is 15 residues long. Trimming took off 0 bases at V and 3 bases at J, with 10 bases between the two ends.

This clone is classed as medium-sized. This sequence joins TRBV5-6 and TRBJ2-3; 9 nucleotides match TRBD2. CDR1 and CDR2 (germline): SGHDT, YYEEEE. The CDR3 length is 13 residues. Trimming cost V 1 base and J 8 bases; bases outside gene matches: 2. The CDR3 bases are TGTGCCAGCAGCTTGACTAGCGGGCTTACGCAGTATTTT. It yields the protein CASSLTSGLTQYF.

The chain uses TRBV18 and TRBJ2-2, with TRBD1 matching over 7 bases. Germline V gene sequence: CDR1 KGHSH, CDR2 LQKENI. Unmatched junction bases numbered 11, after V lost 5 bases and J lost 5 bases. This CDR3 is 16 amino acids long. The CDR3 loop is CASSTQTGSITGELFF. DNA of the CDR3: TGTGCCAGCTCAACGCAGACAGGGTCCATAACCGGGGAGCTGTTTTTT.

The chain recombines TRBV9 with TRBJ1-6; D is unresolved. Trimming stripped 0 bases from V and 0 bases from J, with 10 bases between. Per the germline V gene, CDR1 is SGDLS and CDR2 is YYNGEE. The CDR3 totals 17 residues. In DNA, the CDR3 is TGTGCCAGCAGCGTAGATGGGTCCAGCTCCTATAATTCACCCCTCCACTTT. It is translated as CASSVDGSSSYNSPLHF. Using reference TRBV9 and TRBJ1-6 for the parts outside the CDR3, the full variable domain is DSGVTQTPKHLITATGQRVTLRCSPRSGDLSVYWYQQSLDQGLQFLIQYYNGEERAKGNILERFSAQQFPDLHSELNLSSLELGDSALYFCASSVDGSSSYNSPLHFGNGTRLTVT.

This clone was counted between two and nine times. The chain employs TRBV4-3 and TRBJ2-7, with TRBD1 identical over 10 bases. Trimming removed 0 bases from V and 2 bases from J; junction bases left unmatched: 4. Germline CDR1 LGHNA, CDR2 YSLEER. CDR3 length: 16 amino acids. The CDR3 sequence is CASSQDGGTGAYEQYF. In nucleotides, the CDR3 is TGCGCCAGCAGCCAAGATGGGGGGACAGGGGCCTACGAGCAGTACTTC.

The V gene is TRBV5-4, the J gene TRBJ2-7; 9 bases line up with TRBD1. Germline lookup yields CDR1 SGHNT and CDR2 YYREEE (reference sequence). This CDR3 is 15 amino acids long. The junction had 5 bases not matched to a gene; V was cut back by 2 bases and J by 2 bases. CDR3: CASSLNRGLPYEQYF. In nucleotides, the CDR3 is TGTGCCAGCAGCTTAAACAGGGGGCTTCCCTACGAGCAGTACTTC.

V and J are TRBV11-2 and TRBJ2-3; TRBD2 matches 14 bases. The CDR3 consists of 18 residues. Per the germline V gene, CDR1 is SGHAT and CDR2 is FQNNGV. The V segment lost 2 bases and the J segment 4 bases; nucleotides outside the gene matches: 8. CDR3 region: CASSLIGTSGSMADTQYF. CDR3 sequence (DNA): TGTGCCAGCAGCTTAATAGGGACTAGCGGGAGTATGGCAGATACGCAGTATTTT. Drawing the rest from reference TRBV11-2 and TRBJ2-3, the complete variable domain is EAGVAQSPRYKIIEKRQSVAFWCNPISGHATLYWYQQILGQGPKLLIQFQNNGVVDDSQLPKDRFSAERLKGVDSTLKIQPAKLEDSAVYLCASSLIGTSGSMADTQYFGPGTRLTVL.

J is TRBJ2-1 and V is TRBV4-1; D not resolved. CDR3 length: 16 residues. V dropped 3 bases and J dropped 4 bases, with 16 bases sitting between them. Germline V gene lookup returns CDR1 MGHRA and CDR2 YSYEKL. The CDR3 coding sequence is TGCGCCAGCAGCCATTTGCTTAGTCGCTCTTACAATGAGCAGTTCTTC. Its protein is CASSHLLSRSYNEQFF.

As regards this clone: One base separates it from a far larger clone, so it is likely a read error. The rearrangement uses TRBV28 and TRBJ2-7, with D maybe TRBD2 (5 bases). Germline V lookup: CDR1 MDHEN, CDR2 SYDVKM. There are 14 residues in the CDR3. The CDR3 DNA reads TGTTCCAGCAGTTTACGGAGCGGAACCTACGAGCAGTACTTC. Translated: CSSSLRSGTYEQYF.

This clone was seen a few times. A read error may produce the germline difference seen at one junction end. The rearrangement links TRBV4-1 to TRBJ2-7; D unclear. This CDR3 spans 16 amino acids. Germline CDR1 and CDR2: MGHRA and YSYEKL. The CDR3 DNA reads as TGTGCCAGCAGCTTTGAGAGTGAGACGGAGTCCTACGAGCAGTACTTC. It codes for CASSFESETESYEQYF.

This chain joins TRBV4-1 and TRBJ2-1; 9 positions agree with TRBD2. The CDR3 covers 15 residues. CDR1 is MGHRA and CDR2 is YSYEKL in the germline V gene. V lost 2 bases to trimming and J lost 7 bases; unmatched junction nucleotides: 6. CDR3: CASSQRLAGYNEQFF. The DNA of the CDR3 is TGCGCCAGCAGCCAACGCCTAGCGGGATATAATGAGCAGTTCTTC.

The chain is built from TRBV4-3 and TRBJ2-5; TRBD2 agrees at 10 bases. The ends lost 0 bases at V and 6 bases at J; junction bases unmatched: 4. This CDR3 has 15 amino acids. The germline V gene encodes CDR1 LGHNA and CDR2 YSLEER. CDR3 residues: CASSQEAGGPQTQYF. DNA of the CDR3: TGCGCCAGCAGCCAAGAAGCGGGAGGGCCGCAGACCCAGTACTTC.

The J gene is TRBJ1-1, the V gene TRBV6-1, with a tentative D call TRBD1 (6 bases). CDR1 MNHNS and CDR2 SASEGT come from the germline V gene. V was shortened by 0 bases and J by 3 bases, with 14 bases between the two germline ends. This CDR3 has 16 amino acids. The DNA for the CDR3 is TGTGCCAGCAGTGAAGCTCCTGAGGGGGGGGACACTGAAGCTTTCTTT. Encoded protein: CASSEAPEGGDTEAFF.

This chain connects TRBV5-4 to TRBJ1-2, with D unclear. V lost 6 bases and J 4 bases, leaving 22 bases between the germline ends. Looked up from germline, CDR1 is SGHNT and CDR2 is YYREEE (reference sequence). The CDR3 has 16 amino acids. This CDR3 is CASKRVLPGKTYGYTF. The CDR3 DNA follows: TGTGCCAGCAAACGGGTCTTACCAGGAAAGACCTATGGCTACACCTTC.

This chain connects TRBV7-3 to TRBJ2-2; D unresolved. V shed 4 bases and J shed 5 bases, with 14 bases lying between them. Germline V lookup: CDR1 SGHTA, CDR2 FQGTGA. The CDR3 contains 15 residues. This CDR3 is CASSSSPGATGELFF. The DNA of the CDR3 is TGTGCCAGCAGCTCCTCTCCAGGAGCTACCGGGGAGCTGTTTTTT.

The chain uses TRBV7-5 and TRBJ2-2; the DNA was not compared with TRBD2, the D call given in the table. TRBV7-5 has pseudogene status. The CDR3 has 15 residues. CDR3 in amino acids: CASSLDPGNTGELFF. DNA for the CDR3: TGTGCCAGCAGCTTAGACCCGGGGAACACCGGGGAGCTGTTTTTT.

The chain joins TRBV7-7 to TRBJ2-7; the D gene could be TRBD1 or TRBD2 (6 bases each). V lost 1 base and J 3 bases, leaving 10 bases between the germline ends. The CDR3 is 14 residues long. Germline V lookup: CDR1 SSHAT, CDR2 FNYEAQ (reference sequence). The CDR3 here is CASSLGGGGYEQYF. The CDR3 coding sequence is TGTGCCAGCAGCTTAGGCGGAGGGGGCTACGAGCAGTACTTC. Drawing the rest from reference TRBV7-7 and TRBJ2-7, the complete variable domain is GAGVSQSPRYKVTKRGQDVTLRCDPISSHATLYWYQQALGQGPEFLTYFNYEAQPDKSGLPSDRFSAERPEGSISTLTIQRTEQRDSAMYRCASSLGGGGYEQYFGPGTRLTVT.